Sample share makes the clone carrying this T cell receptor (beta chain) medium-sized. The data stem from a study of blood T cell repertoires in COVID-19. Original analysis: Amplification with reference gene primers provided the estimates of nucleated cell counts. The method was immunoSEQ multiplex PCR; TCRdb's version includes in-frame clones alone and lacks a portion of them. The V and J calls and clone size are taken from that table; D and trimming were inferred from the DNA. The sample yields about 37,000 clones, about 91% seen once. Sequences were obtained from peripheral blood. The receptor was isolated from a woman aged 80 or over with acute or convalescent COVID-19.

In nucleotides, the CDR3 is TGTGCCAGTAGTATCGCACATTCTGAAGCTTTCTTT. Amino acid sequence: CASSIAHSEAFF. V gene TRBV19 combines with J gene TRBJ1-1; D ambiguous. The V gene's germline CDR1 is LNHDA and CDR2 SQIVND (reference sequence). This CDR3 spans 12 amino acids. V was clipped by 3 bases and J by 6 bases, with 8 bases between them.